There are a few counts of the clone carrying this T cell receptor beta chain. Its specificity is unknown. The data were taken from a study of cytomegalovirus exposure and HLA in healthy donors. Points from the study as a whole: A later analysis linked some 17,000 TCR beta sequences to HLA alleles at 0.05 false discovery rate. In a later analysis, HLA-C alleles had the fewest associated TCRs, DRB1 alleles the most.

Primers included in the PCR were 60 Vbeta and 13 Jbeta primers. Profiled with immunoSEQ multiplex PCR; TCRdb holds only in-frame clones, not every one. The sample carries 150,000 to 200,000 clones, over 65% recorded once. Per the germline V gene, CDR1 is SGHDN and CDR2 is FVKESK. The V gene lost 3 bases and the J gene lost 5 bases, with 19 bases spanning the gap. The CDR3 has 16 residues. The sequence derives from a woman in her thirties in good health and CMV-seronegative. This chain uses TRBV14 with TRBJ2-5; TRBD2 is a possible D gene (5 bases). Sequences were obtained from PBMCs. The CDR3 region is CASSHRYVTERETQYF. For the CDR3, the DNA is TGTGCCAGCAGCCACAGATACGTCACTGAGCGGGAGACCCAGTACTTC. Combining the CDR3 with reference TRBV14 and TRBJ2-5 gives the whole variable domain EAGVTQFPSHSVIEKGQTVTLRCDPISGHDNLYWYRRVMGKEIKFLLHFVKESKQDESGMPNNRFLAERTGGTYSTLKVQPAELEDSGVYFCASSHRYVTERETQYFGPGTRLLVL.